This TCR beta chain emerged from a study of Graves' ophthalmopathy and Graves' hyperthyroidism. The CDR3 runs to 15 residues. Germline V gene lookup returns CDR1 SGHDN and CDR2 FVKESK. CDR3 regions of TCR beta were amplified from RNA transcripts. The library came from an HTBI-primed first-round RT-PCR and a second-round multiplex PCR. TCRdb used MiXCR to reprocess the multiplex PCR reads, holding one entry per CDR3 protein. The repertoire holds 230,000 or so distinct CDR3 sequences, with less than 55% as singletons. A word on this clonotype: A read error may account for a junction end that differs from germline.

Source material: peripheral blood. The genes are TRBV14 and TRBJ2-2; TRBD1 matches 9 bases. The TCR was taken from an adult man with Graves' ophthalmopathy. This CDR3 reads CVSSRDRVPTGELFF. DNA for the CDR3: TGTGTCAGCAGCCGGGACAGGGTACCCACCGGGGAGCTGTTTTTT.